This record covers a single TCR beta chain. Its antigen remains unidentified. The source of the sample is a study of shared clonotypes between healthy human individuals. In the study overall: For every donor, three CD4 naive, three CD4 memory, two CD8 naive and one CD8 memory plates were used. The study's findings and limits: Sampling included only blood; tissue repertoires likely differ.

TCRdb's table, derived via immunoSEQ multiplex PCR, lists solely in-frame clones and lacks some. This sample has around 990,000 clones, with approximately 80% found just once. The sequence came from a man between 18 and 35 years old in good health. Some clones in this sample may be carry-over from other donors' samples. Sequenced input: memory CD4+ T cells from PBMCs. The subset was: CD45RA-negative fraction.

DNA of the CDR3: TGTGCCAGCAGCAAAGTACCAGGCCATATAAACTATGGCTACACCTTC. Protein sequence: CASSKVPGHINYGYTF. The rearrangement uses TRBV21-1 and TRBJ1-2; the D segment call TRBD1 is taken from the table without a DNA check. TRBV21-1 is an annotated pseudogene. The CDR3 sequence is 16 residues long.